The 22 T cell receptor beta chains below come from one sample, sequenced in a study of cytomegalovirus exposure and HLA in healthy donors. Primers: 60 Vbeta forward and 13 Jbeta reverse. Produced via immunoSEQ multiplex PCR; TCRdb's table is partial and in-frame only. This table has fewer than 250,000 clones, around 80% appearing once. The sequencing input was PBMCs. Source of these receptors: a male donor in good health and CMV-seronegative.

The chain's CDR3 is CASRPTRGGGPINEQFF. The CDR3 bases are TGTGCCAGCAGACCTACGAGAGGGGGAGGGCCAATCAATGAGCAGTTCTTC. The chain has TRBV7-9 and TRBJ2-1; TRBD2 is a possible D gene (7 bases). V gave up 6 bases and J gave up 6 bases, with 24 bases separating them. Germline CDR1 SEHNR, CDR2 FQNEAQ (reference sequence). This CDR3 spans 17 amino acids.

The chain employs TRBV25-1 and TRBJ2-7; 10 bases are a match to TRBD1. CDR1 and CDR2 from the germline V gene are MGHDK and SYGVNS. CDR3 length: 18 amino acids. V shed 4 bases and J 0 bases; nucleotides not matched to a gene: 12. CDR3 amino acids: CASSGLAGTGVRSYEQYF. The CDR3 DNA follows: TGTGCCAGCAGTGGGCTAGCCGGGACAGGGGTCCGCTCCTACGAGCAGTACTTC.

The V call is TRBV7-2, the J call TRBJ2-6, with D perhaps matching TRBD1 (7 bases). Germline-derived CDR1 and CDR2 are SGHTA and FQGNSA. The V end was cut by 3 bases, the J end by 4 bases, with 10 bases between. The CDR3 spans 15 residues. The CDR3 bases are TGTGCCAGCAGCTTGGAGGGGGCGGGGGCCAACGTCCTGACTTTC. Translating it yields CASSLEGAGANVLTF.

CDR3 amino acids: CASRLTRDSRREKLFF. DNA of the CDR3: TGTGCAAGTCGCTTAACACGGGACAGCAGGAGGGAAAAACTGTTTTTT. V usage is TRBV12-2 and J usage is TRBJ1-4; the table assigns TRBD1, which was not confirmed against the DNA. TRBV12-2 is a pseudogene. The length of the CDR3 is 16 residues.

The chain employs TRBV7-3 and TRBJ2-7; TRBD1 matches at 10 bases. CDR3 length: 14 residues. V dropped 5 bases and J dropped 5; count of bases not matched to a gene: 6. Germline V gives CDR1 SGHTA, CDR2 FQGTGA. The CDR3 DNA sequence: TGTGCCAGCAGCCCTAAAGGGACAGGGGACGAGCAGTACTTC. This translates into CASSPKGTGDEQYF.

In DNA, the CDR3 is TGTGCCAGCAGCCTTAGCGGGAGAGGTGAGACCCAGTACTTC. It translates to CASSLSGRGETQYF. This sequence joins TRBV7-2 and TRBJ2-5, with 9 bases identical to TRBD2. V lost 5 bases and J lost 5; bases outside the gene matches: 6. The CDR3 length is 14 residues. The germline gives CDR1 SGHTA, CDR2 FQGNSA.

The chain recombines TRBV7-6 with TRBJ2-5; D uncertain. CDR1 is SGHVS, CDR2 FNYEAQ, per germline. This CDR3 spans 12 amino acids. V shed 3 bases and J shed 5 bases, with 7 bases lying between them. CDR3 in DNA: TGTGCCAGCAGCTTCCAGAAGGAGACCCAGTACTTC. Encoded protein: CASSFQKETQYF.

V gene TRBV11-2 combines with J gene TRBJ2-2; D not resolved. The V end lost 4 bases, the J end lost 9 bases, and 6 bases lay between the germline ends. Germline V gene sequence: CDR1 SGHAT, CDR2 FQNNGV. CDR3 length: 11 amino acids. This CDR3 reads CASSWPRELFF. The CDR3 DNA reads as TGTGCCAGCAGCTGGCCCCGGGAGCTGTTTTTT.

This chain connects TRBV5-1 to TRBJ2-3, with TRBD1 matching over 10 bases. V lost 5 bases to trimming and J lost 4 bases; unmatched junction nucleotides: 4. The CDR3 extends over 14 amino acids. Germline values: CDR1 SGHRS, CDR2 YFSETQ. DNA for the CDR3: TGCGCCAGCAGACGACAGGGGGCTGCAGATACGCAGTATTTT. It translates to CASRRQGAADTQYF.

The chain links TRBV5-1 to TRBJ2-7; a possible D gene is TRBD1 (5 bases). The V gene lost 2 bases and the J gene lost 7 bases, with 22 bases spanning the gap. The germline gives CDR1 SGHRS, CDR2 YFSETQ. This CDR3 is built from 16 residues. The CDR3 sequence: CASSLGTRHPSGEQYF. CDR3 DNA: TGCGCCAGCAGCTTAGGAACACGGCACCCCTCAGGGGAGCAGTACTTC.

V is TRBV5-4 and J is TRBJ1-6; D call uncertain. Trimming left V 4 bases short and J 10 bases short, with 15 bases between. CDR3 length: 14 residues. Looked up from germline, CDR1 is SGHNT and CDR2 is YYREEE (reference sequence). CDR3 loop: CASSPVAAGSPLHF. CDR3 bases: TGTGCCAGCAGCCCCGTGGCGGCGGGGTCACCCCTCCACTTT.

V usage is TRBV27 and J usage is TRBJ2-1; 9 bases map to TRBD2. V lost 7 bases and J lost 5; bases outside the gene matches: 15. The germline V gene has CDR1 MNHEY and CDR2 SMNVEV (reference sequence). The CDR3 has 17 residues. The DNA of the CDR3 is TGTGCCAGCACCATGCGGCTAGCGGGGTTTAGGGACAATGAGCAGTTCTTC. Protein: CASTMRLAGFRDNEQFF.

This chain uses TRBV7-2 with TRBJ2-2; D remains ambiguous. CDR3 length: 14 amino acids. The V end was cut by 3 bases, the J end by 7 bases, with 12 bases between. Germline V gene sequence: CDR1 SGHTA, CDR2 FQGNSA. CDR3 sequence: CASSFSSHGGELFF. CDR3 in DNA: TGTGCCAGCAGCTTTTCCTCGCACGGCGGGGAGCTGTTTTTT.

The chain recombines TRBV2 with TRBJ2-1, with TRBD2 matching 10 bases. V gave up 1 base and J gave up 10 bases; unmatched junction bases: 10. Germline loops: CDR1 SNHLY, CDR2 FYNNEI. The length of the CDR3 is 16 residues. In nucleotides, the CDR3 is TGTGCCAGCAGTGAAGGGCTAGCGGGAGCTGGAAGGGAGCAGTTCTTC. Encoded protein: CASSEGLAGAGREQFF.

The rearrangement uses TRBV29-1 and TRBJ2-7; 7 bases line up with TRBD1. Germline CDR1 and CDR2: SQVTM and ANQGSEA. The CDR3 has 12 residues. V lost 6 bases, J lost 7 bases, and 9 bases stayed unmatched. The CDR3 region is CSVVPQGLEQYF. The CDR3 DNA is TGCAGCGTGGTTCCACAGGGGTTGGAGCAGTACTTC.

The chain carries TRBV9 and TRBJ2-3, with D possibly being TRBD2 (5 bases). V shed 0 bases and J shed 0 bases, with 11 bases lying between them. The V gene's germline CDR1 is SGDLS and CDR2 YYNGEE. The CDR3 spans 16 residues. Written as DNA, the CDR3 is TGTGCCAGCAGCGTAGGTAGACTATCTAGCACAGATACGCAGTATTTT. This codes for CASSVGRLSSTDTQYF.

This chain joins TRBV28 and TRBJ2-5; 8 bases are shared with TRBD2. The CDR3 consists of 15 residues. J was trimmed by 5 bases and V by 6 bases; bases with no gene match: 11. Germline loops: CDR1 MDHEN, CDR2 SYDVKM. CDR3 coding DNA: TGTGCCAGCAGCCGCAGACTAGCGAGTGGGGAGACCCAGTACTTC. It yields the protein CASSRRLASGETQYF.

V usage is TRBV7-6 and J usage is TRBJ2-7; D gene uncertain. V dropped 2 bases and J dropped 2 bases, with 10 bases sitting between them. This CDR3 has 14 amino acids. The germline gives CDR1 SGHVS, CDR2 FNYEAQ. CDR3 nucleotide sequence: TGTGCCAGCAGCTTAAAAAGTTCTACCTACGAGCAGTACTTC. Translating gives CASSLKSSTYEQYF.

This clone has only one observation. This rearrangement joins TRBV9 to TRBJ2-5; TRBD2 matches at 9 bases. The CDR3 has 15 amino acids. V dropped 1 base and J dropped 2; count of bases not matched to a gene: 3. Germline V gene sequence: CDR1 SGDLS, CDR2 YYNGEE. CDR3 sequence reads: CASSVTSGLQETQYF. In DNA form, the CDR3 reads TGTGCCAGCAGCGTAACTAGCGGGCTTCAAGAGACCCAGTACTTC.

This sequence joins TRBV5-1 and TRBJ2-7; TRBD2 agrees at 12 bases. This CDR3 has 16 residues. Unmatched junction bases numbered 5, after V lost 4 bases and J lost 0 bases. In germline, CDR1 is SGHRS, CDR2 YFSETQ. CDR3 in DNA: TGCGCCAGCAGCACAGGACTAGCGGGGAGCTCCTACGAGCAGTACTTC. The encoded protein is CASSTGLAGSSYEQYF.

This chain connects TRBV28 to TRBJ2-7; 10 bases are a match to TRBD2. The CDR3 is 14 residues long. Looked up from germline, CDR1 is MDHEN and CDR2 is SYDVKM. The V and J ends lost 7 bases and 0 bases, in that order; junction bases with no gene match: 3. The CDR3 region has the DNA TGTGCCAGCAAAGCGGGAGGGAGCTCCTACGAGCAGTACTTC. Translation: CASKAGGSSYEQYF.

This clone came up a few times. The rearrangement joins TRBV19 to TRBJ1-5; no reliable D call. The CDR3 spans 15 residues. Trimming took 5 bases from V and 0 from J, leaving 11 bases between them. The germline CDR1 and CDR2 sequences are LNHDA and SQIVND (reference sequence). The CDR3 is CASSSRSFSNQPQHF. Written as DNA, the CDR3 is TGTGCCAGTAGTTCCCGGAGCTTTAGCAATCAGCCCCAGCATTTT.